The T cell receptor (beta chain) under discussion was sequenced for a study of T-cell memory formation after mild COVID-19. Study context: Among the donors, TCR clusters were largely specific to each donor. Study observations and caveats: Some clones that responded turned up in pre-infection memory, which suggests that cross-reactive memory joined in. Later expanders leaned CD4+, whereas day 15 to 85 contracting clones were balanced CD4/CD8.

5'RACE with constant-segment primers built TCRalpha and TCRbeta cDNA libraries with UMIs. One entry per CDR3 protein, called by TCRdb with MiXCR from the 5' RACE reads. Among over 10,000 distinct CDR3 sequences, around 13% were seen once, and the ten largest hold almost 50%. This clonotype is categorized as medium-sized. Its antigen remains unidentified. This CDR3 comprises 15 residues. Looked up from germline, CDR1 is MNHEY and CDR2 is SMNVEV (reference sequence). Trimming at V came to 7 bases and at J to 6 bases, leaving 11 bases not matched to a gene. V usage is TRBV27 and J usage is TRBJ2-7; 11 bases match TRBD2. This receptor was identified in an adult woman who had mild COVID-19 (a few samples of this study predate the infection). Cell type and time point are not known. Sequencing used PBMCs or a T cell subset sorted from them (not recorded which). DNA of the CDR3: TGTGCCAGCACCCCAATAGCGGGAGGGCCGGGCGAGCAGTACTTC. This encodes CASTPIAGGPGEQYF.